This T cell receptor (beta chain) derives from a study of T-cell reconstitution after alpha-beta-depleted transplantation in children. Unique molecular identifiers were incorporated when the TCRbeta library was constructed. TCRdb re-analysed the PCR reads in MiXCR, keeping a single row per CDR3 protein. The table shows just over 950,000 distinct CDR3 sequences, with about 26% occurring only once. Trimming pared 3 bases from V and 2 bases from J, leaving 11 bases between. The length of the CDR3 is 13 residues. CDR1 is DFQATT and CDR2 is SNEGSKA in the germline V gene (reference sequence). Study outcomes and limitations: After transplant, high TCRbeta diversity at day 60 in some patients arose from surviving recipient T cells and thymic progenitors. Newly produced T cells mostly accounted for T-cell counts and diversity one year post-transplant. After transplant, at about two months, alpha-beta T cells were reportedly derived from several hundred expanded graft clones.

As concerns this clonotype: Antigen specificity is unknown.

V usage is TRBV20-1 and J usage is TRBJ2-7; D may be TRBD1 (6 bases). The starting material was PBMCs, mostly from graft donor cells, obtained 360 days after TCRalphabeta/CD19-depleted stem cell transplant. The clonotype originates from a boy under two years old who had a stem cell transplant for SCID, so the T cells may come from the graft donor. The CDR3 spells CSARGDTTYEQYF. The CDR3 DNA is TGCAGTGCTAGGGGGGACACAACCTACGAGCAGTACTTC.